The sequence of this T cell receptor (beta chain) was determined in a study of regulatory T cells in long-lasting Graves disease. General observations from the study: Between persistent patients, 2,500 to 3,500 public clonotypes were shared, exceeding the roughly 940 shared between new patients.

Documented time point: newly diagnosed GD, antithyroid drugs for less than 3 months. Construction of the TCR library relied on RNA isolated from PBMCs. The CDR3 is 13 amino acids. CDR1 is GTSNPN and CDR2 is SVGIG in the germline V gene (reference sequence). V was cut by 2 bases and J by 4 bases, with 9 bases left in between. In this sample, this clonotype turned up many times. The antigen remains undetermined. Arm-PCR of CDR3 regions and iRepertoire HTBI primers were used to build TCR beta libraries. Each CDR3 protein is one row after TCRdb ran MiXCR on the multiplex PCR reads. There are 350,000 to 550,000 distinct CDR3 sequences in the sample; over 15% occur only once, and about 25% lies in the top ten. These data were likewise used in another study, on T cells in Graves' hyperthyroidism and ophthalmopathy.

Sequencing used peripheral blood mononuclear cells (PBMCs), obtained at new diagnosis, from a patient treated with antithyroid drugs. The receptor comes from a woman aged 18-29 years with Graves disease. The gene calls are TRBV30 and TRBJ1-5; a weak D match, TRBD1 (5 bases). The DNA of the CDR3 is TGTGCCTGGAGTCTTAGGGGAAATCAGCCCCAGCATTTT. This encodes CAWSLRGNQPQHF. The entire variable domain, with the rest obtained from reference TRBV30 and TRBJ1-5, is as follows: SQTIHQWPATLVQPVGSPLSLECTVEGTSNPNLYWYRQAAGRGLQLLFYSVGIGQISSEVPQNLSASRPQDRQFILSSKKLLLSDSGFYLCAWSLRGNQPQHFGDGTRLSIL.